This passage covers 10 T cell receptor beta chains from one sample sequenced in a study of shared clonotypes between healthy human individuals (dated by TCRdb to between 2020 and 2021). The library was obtained by the immunoSEQ multiplex PCR assay. Not all clones reach the TCRdb copy of this immuneACCESS table, which keeps in-frame sequences only. Checked studies attribute under half of the gap to unresolved V genes and leave the rest unexplained. This sample gives hundreds of thousands of clones in total; 74% of them show up just once. The ten biggest clones cover around a tenth of the sample. Sequencing was done on a sample of memory CD4+ T cells sorted from blood. This specimen's cell subset or site label, per the study, means: CD45RA-negative fraction. The receptor source for this set is a man under 40 in good health.

The chain links TRBV5-6 to TRBJ2-7; possibly TRBD2 for D (6 bases). Between the trimmed V and J ends, which lost 2 bases and 4 bases, there was a span of 16 bases. CDR1 SGHDT and CDR2 YYEEEE come from the germline V gene. The CDR3 sequence is 15 residues long. CDR3 in amino acids: CASSFGFQGGYEQYF. CDR3 DNA: TGTGCCAGCAGCTTCGGTTTCCAGGGAGGTTACGAGCAGTACTTC.

V is TRBV5-1 and J is TRBJ2-7; 10 positions match TRBD2. Germline CDR1 SGHRS, CDR2 YFSETQ. This CDR3 contains 14 residues. V was clipped by 4 bases and J by 4 bases; unmatched bases: 5. The CDR3 sequence: CASSPPTSGYEQYF. The CDR3 DNA follows: TGCGCCAGCAGCCCGCCGACTAGCGGGTACGAGCAGTACTTC. Drawing the rest from reference TRBV5-1 and TRBJ2-7, the complete variable domain is KAGVTQTPRYLIKTRGQQVTLSCSPISGHRSVSWYQQTPGQGLQFLFEYFSETQRNKGNFPGRFSGRQFSNSRSEMNVSTLELGDSALYLCASSPPTSGYEQYFGPGTRLTVT.

This chain uses TRBV2 with TRBJ2-7; unclear D gene. CDR1 and CDR2 (germline): SNHLY, FYNNEI. The germline V and J ends were trimmed by 5 bases and 3 bases, with 8 bases remaining between them. This CDR3 comprises 12 residues. CDR3: CASSLQNYEQYF. The CDR3 coding sequence is TGTGCCAGCAGTCTCCAAAACTACGAGCAGTACTTC.

This clone was observed a handful of times. The chain links TRBV19 to TRBJ2-6; either TRBD1 or TRBD2 may fit D (5 bases each). Looked up from germline, CDR1 is LNHDA and CDR2 is SQIVND (reference sequence). The CDR3 has 16 residues. Deletions cut 6 bases from V and 5 bases from J, with 17 bases between. CDR3 residues: CASRTTWGIWANVLTF. The CDR3 DNA follows: TGTGCCAGTAGAACGACCTGGGGGATTTGGGCCAACGTCCTGACTTTC.

V usage is TRBV5-1 and J usage is TRBJ2-7; the match to TRBD1 covers 9 bases. V was pared by 4 bases and J by 2 bases, with 7 bases of the junction left unmatched. There are 15 residues in the CDR3. CDR1 and CDR2 from the germline V gene are SGHRS and YFSETQ. The CDR3 loop reads CASSPGDRAPYEQYF. The CDR3 DNA reads as TGCGCCAGCAGCCCGGGGGACAGGGCTCCCTACGAGCAGTACTTC.

This chain joins TRBV18 and TRBJ1-5; D gene uncertain. In germline, CDR1 is KGHSH, CDR2 LQKENI. Trimming left V 5 bases short and J 5 bases short, with 7 bases between. CDR3 length equals 12 residues. CDR3 amino acids: CASSADDQPQHF. In DNA form, the CDR3 reads TGTGCCAGCTCAGCGGACGATCAGCCCCAGCATTTT.

This clone was seen a single time. J is TRBJ1-3 and V is TRBV6-6; 7 nucleotides line up with TRBD1. Trimming removed 6 bases from V and 4 bases from J; junction bases left unmatched: 6. The length of the CDR3 is 14 residues. The germline V gene encodes CDR1 MNHNY and CDR2 SVGAGI (reference sequence). The CDR3 bases are TGTGCCAGCAGCGAGGGGGCGCGGGGAAACACCATATATTTT. Amino acids: CASSEGARGNTIYF.

This chain joins TRBV4-1 and TRBJ2-7, with 10 nucleotides matching TRBD1. The CDR3 has 12 residues. V dropped 5 bases and J dropped 6; count of bases not matched to a gene: 1. Germline V gene lookup returns CDR1 MGHRA and CDR2 YSYEKL. This CDR3 is CASSRTGGEQYF. CDR3 sequence (DNA): TGCGCCAGCAGCAGGACAGGGGGCGAGCAGTACTTC.

This chain joins TRBV7-8 and TRBJ1-1, with D perhaps matching TRBD1 (5 bases). This CDR3 is built from 16 residues. Germline lookup yields CDR1 SGHVS and CDR2 FQNEAQ. Trimming shortened V by 2 bases and J by 0 bases, and 13 bases separated the two germline ends. CDR3 sequence reads: CASSLMGHGLNTEAFF. The CDR3 DNA is TGTGCCAGCAGCTTAATGGGGCACGGCCTGAACACTGAAGCTTTCTTT.

Only one count was recorded for this clone. V usage is TRBV29-1 and J usage is TRBJ2-1; 7 nucleotides agree with TRBD1. CDR1 is SQVTM and CDR2 is ANQGSEA in the germline V gene. There are 13 residues in the CDR3. The trim removed 7 bases at V and 2 bases at J, leaving 5 bases unmatched. CDR3 amino acids: CSGSGQTYNEQFF. In nucleotides, the CDR3 is TGCAGCGGGTCGGGACAGACCTACAATGAGCAGTTCTTC.